The entry below gives a single TCR beta chain sequence along with its context. What it binds is not known. The CDR3 spans 19 residues. These data originate in a study of shared clonotypes between healthy human individuals. Study-wide findings and caveats: Unshared clonotypes carried lower generation probabilities than those common to all four donors.

Assay: immunoSEQ multiplex PCR; the TCRdb copy retains only in-frame clones and omits some. The data show millions of clones, about 92% seen once. Naive CD8 cells were CD45RO-negative, positively selected for CCR7, excluding terminally differentiated effector memory CD45RA+ cells. Donors, without exception, were Caucasian adults residing in Nashville, Tennessee. Input material: naive CD8+ T cells from PBMCs. The chain combines TRBV12-1 with TRBJ2-1; TRBD2, the table's D call, lacks a check against the DNA. TRBV12-1 is a pseudogene locus. The clonotype comes from a man aged 18 to 29 in good health. Some clones in this sample may be carry-over from other donors' samples. For the CDR3, the DNA is TGTGCCAGCAGCTTCCCCCGGACTAGCGGGAGTATTCCCTACAATGAGCAGTTCTTC. Translating it yields CASSFPRTSGSIPYNEQFF.